This T cell receptor (beta chain) was retrieved from a study of blood T cell repertoires in COVID-19 (dated by TCRdb to the early 2020s). For the study in its entirety: The collaborator samples originated in the United States, Italy and Spain and spanned the acute and convalescent phases of COVID-19. The sample metadata nearly always contained a de-identified subject ID, COVID-19 status, age in years and sex. Where HLA class I and class II types were available, the types were taken from metadata supplied by the sample provider, not from assay-based typing. Subjects who had been exposed to COVID-19, were actively infected with it, or had recovered from it provided the deeply sampled blood TCRbeta repertoires that made up the dataset. The material from the prospective study consisted of cDNA or gDNA derived from T cells, B-cell-depleted T cells, or PBMCs. Samples came from the ongoing ImmuneRACE study (first 160 participants) plus 1,254 subjects from 6 global collaborators. The repertoires were released in a freely available public database meant as a resource for research on the immune response to SARS-CoV-2. General study outcomes and caveats: The amount of clinical and demographic metadata varied by source and participant and was provided uncurated.

With respect to this clone: Its antigen remains undetermined. No qualities accompany the bases; no much larger clone lies one base away.

The immunoSEQ Assay, a bias-controlled multiplex PCR, was used to amplify TCRbeta CDR3 regions from genomic DNA. Concerning the study's data processing: Nucleated cell counts per sample were estimated from amplification of reference gene primers within the assay. To quantify the absolute abundance of each unique TCRbeta CDR3 rearrangement, sequence reads were collapsed and filtered. For each sample, productive Simpson clonality was calculated by taking the square root of Simpson's diversity index across productive rearrangements. TCRdb retrieved this table from immuneACCESS and kept in-frame rearrangements only. Not all clones are present; in checked studies, unresolved V genes account for under half, and no reason is known for the remainder. The D gene and trimming were derived from the DNA, and the V and J assignments and clone size from that table. The sample records 200,000 to 300,000 clones, about 79% of which are singletons. The ten largest make up around 2.5% of the sample.

A second Seattle source provided samples from volunteer blood donors who had recovered from COVID-19. Whole blood was collected in K2EDTA tubes by collaborating institutions according to the institutions' own protocols. For TCRbeta analysis, collaborators shipped samples as frozen whole blood, isolated PBMCs, or DNA extracted from either of those sample types. Sequences were obtained from peripheral blood. This clonotype was obtained from a man between 40 and 49 years old who had recovered from COVID-19.

For the CDR3, the sequence is CASSQDSRAKAFF. The nucleotide sequence is TGCGCCAGCAGCCAAGATTCGAGGGCCAAAGCTTTCTTT. The chain is encoded by TRBV4-1 joined to TRBJ1-1; the D gene assignment is ambiguous. V loses 0 bases, J loses 9 bases, and the germline ends lie 11 bases apart. Its CDR3 holds 13 amino acids, cysteine through phenylalanine. The CDR3 DNA has 39 bases and is translated from base 1. CDR1 and CDR2 (MGHRA, YSYEKL) derive from the germline V gene.